A selection of T cell receptor beta chains follows, all from one sample in a study of cytomegalovirus exposure and HLA in healthy donors. The assay was immunoSEQ multiplex PCR, and TCRdb's table has in-frame clones only and misses some. Altogether fewer than 200,000 clones are present, around 80% being singletons, with the ten largest covering around 6%. Sequencing was performed on PBMCs. These receptors originate from a man aged 40-50 years in good health and CMV-seronegative. The CDR3 runs from the conserved cysteine through the conserved F or W. D genes are given only for firm matches.

D gene	CDR3 length	V gene	J gene	CDR3 protein	CDR3 DNA
TRBD1	14	TRBV6-1	TRBJ1-5	CASTGQGAGQPQHF	TGTGCCAGCACGGGACAGGGGGCGGGCCAGCCCCAGCATTTT
TRBD2	15	TRBV5-5	TRBJ2-7	CASSLELGREHEQYF	TGTGCCAGCAGCTTGGAGTTGGGGAGGGAACACGAGCAGTACTTC
NA	17	TRBV9	TRBJ2-3	CASSSRTHSTSTDTQYF	TGTGCCAGCAGCTCTCGGACACATTCTACTAGCACAGATACGCAGTATTTT
NA	15	TRBV19	TRBJ1-5	CATSGEHGPRQPQHF	TGTGCCACTTCAGGGGAGCATGGTCCACGTCAGCCCCAGCATTTT
TRBD2	17	TRBV7-2	TRBJ2-5	CASSRGAAGGGQETQYF	TGTGCCAGCAGCCGGGGGGCAGCGGGGGGCGGACAAGAGACCCAGTACTTC
NA	16	TRBV19	TRBJ1-5	CASSTSRGGGNQPQHF	TGTGCCAGTAGTACCAGCAGGGGTGGGGGCAATCAGCCCCAGCATTTT
NA	16	TRBV6-6	TRBJ2-7	CASNLLGGASSYEQYF	TGTGCCAGCAATCTCTTAGGTGGGGCGAGCTCCTACGAGCAGTACTTC
TRBD1	15	TRBV6-5	TRBJ2-1	CASSPRGLAGNEQFF	TGTGCCAGCAGTCCAAGGGGGCTGGCGGGCAATGAGCAGTTCTTC
TRBD2	18	TRBV7-9	TRBJ2-2	CASSFNWGAGTNTGELFF	TGTGCCAGCAGCTTTAATTGGGGAGCGGGGACGAACACCGGGGAGCTGTTTTTT
NA	13	TRBV9	TRBJ1-2	CASSTGSNYGYTF	TGTGCCAGCAGCACAGGTTCGAACTATGGCTACACCTTC